This T cell receptor beta chain was obtained from a study of T cell responses to AZD1222 COVID-19 vaccine. Study-wide context: Researchers grouped second doses given at about 4 or about 12 weeks into one pool. General study points: Clonal diversity was possibly underestimated, and white British individuals and females predominated among donors.

As concerns this clone: Its specificity is unknown.

Sequencing used immunoSEQ multiplex PCR; TCRdb keeps in-frame clones, though not all of them. The sample consists of 150,000 or so clones, 70% to 90% of them appearing once. V gave up 3 bases and J gave up 5 bases, with 10 bases separating them. This CDR3 is built from 13 residues. Germline CDR1 SNHLY, CDR2 FYNNEI. This receptor was obtained from an adult in good health. The sample consisted of peripheral blood, taken on day 0 of AZD1222 vaccination. The rearrangement uses TRBV2 and TRBJ1-2, with a tentative D call TRBD1 (5 bases). CDR3 amino acids: CASSDSAGYGYTF. The CDR3 coding sequence is TGTGCCAGCAGTGACTCGGCAGGGTATGGCTACACCTTC.